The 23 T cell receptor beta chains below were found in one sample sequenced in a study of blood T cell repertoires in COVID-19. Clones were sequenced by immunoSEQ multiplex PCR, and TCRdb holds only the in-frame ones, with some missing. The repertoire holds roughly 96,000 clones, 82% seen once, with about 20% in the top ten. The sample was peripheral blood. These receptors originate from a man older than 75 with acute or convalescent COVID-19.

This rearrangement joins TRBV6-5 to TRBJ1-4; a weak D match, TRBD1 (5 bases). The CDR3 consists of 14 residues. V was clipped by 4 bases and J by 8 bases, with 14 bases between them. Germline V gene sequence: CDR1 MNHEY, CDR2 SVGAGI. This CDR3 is CASSSSGGNEKLFF. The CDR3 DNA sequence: TGTGCCAGCAGTTCCTCGGGGGGGAACGAAAAACTGTTTTTT.

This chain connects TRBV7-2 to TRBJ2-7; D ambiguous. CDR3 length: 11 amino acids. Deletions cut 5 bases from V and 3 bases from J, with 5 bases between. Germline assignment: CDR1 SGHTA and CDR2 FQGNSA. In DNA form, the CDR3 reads TGTGCCAGCAGCCACGGCTACGAGCAGTACTTC. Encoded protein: CASSHGYEQYF.

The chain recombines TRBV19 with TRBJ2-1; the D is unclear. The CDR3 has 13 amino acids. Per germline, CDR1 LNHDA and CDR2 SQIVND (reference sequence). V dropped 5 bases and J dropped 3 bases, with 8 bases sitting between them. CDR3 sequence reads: CASSGQIYNEQFF. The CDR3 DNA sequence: TGTGCCAGTAGTGGGCAGATCTACAATGAGCAGTTCTTC.

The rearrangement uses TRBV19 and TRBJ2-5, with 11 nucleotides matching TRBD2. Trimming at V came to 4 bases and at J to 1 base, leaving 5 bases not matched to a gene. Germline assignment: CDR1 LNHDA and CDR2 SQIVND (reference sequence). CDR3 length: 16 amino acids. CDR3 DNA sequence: TGTGCCAGTAGTAGTGCTAGCGGGGGGCCCCAAGAGACCCAGTACTTC. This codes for CASSSASGGPQETQYF.

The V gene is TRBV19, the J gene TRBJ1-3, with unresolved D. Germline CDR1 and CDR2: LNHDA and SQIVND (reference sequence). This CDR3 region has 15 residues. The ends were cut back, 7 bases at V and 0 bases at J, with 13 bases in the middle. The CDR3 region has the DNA TGTGCCAGTAAATTTGGGAGTACCTCTGGAAACACCATATATTTT. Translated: CASKFGSTSGNTIYF. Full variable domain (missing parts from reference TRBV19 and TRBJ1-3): DGGITQSPKYLFRKEGQNVTLSCEQNLNHDAMYWYRQDPGQGLRLIYYSQIVNDFQKGDIAEGYSVSREKKESFPLTVTSAQKNPTAFYLCASKFGSTSGNTIYFGEGSWLTVV.

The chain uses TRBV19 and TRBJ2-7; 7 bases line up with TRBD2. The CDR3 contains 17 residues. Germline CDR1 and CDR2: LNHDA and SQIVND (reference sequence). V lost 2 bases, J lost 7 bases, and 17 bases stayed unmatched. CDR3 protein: CASSIRKSGGGHQEQYF. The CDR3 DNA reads TGTGCCAGTAGTATAAGGAAATCCGGCGGGGGTCATCAGGAGCAGTACTTC.

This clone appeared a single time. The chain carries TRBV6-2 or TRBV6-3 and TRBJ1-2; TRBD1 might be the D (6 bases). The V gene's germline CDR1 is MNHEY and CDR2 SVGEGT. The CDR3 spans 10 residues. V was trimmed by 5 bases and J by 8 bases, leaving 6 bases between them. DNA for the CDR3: TGTGCCAGCAGTGACAGGGGCTACACCTTC. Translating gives CASSDRGYTF.

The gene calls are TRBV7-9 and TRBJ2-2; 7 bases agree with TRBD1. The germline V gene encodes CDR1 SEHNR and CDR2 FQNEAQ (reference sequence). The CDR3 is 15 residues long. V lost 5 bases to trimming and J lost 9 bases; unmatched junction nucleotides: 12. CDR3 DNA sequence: TGTGCCAGCAGCGATCTAACAGGGGTATTTCGGGAGCTGTTTTTT. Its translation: CASSDLTGVFRELFF. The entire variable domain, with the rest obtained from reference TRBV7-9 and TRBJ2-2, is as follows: DTGVSQNPRHKITKRGQNVTFRCDPISEHNRLYWYRQTLGQGPEFLTYFQNEAQLEKSRLLSDRFSAERPKGSFSTLEIQRTEQGDSAMYLCASSDLTGVFRELFFGEGSRLTVL.

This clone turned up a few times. This CDR3 reads CAHRKRGTTGNTIYF. The CDR3 bases are TGTGCCCACCGGAAGAGGGGGACAACTGGAAACACCATATATTTT. V gene TRBV30 combines with J gene TRBJ1-3, with a possible D match to TRBD1 (6 bases). This CDR3 is 15 amino acids long. Germline V CDR1 and CDR2: GTSNPN, SVGIG (reference sequence). V was shortened by 8 bases and J by 2 bases, with 19 bases between the two germline ends.

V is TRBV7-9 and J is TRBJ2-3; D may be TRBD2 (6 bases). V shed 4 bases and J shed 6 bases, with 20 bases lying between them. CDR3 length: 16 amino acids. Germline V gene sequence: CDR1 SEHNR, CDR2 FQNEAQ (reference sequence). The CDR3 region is CASSSPGELFPDTQYF. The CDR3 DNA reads TGTGCCAGCAGCTCCCCGGGAGAGCTCTTTCCGGATACGCAGTATTTT.

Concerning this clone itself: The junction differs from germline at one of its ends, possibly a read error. The CDR3 sequence is CASSYSSAGAQGTQYF. CDR3 in DNA: TGTGCCAGCAGTTACTCGTCAGCGGGGGCCCAAGGGACCCAGTACTTC. The gene calls are TRBV6-5 and TRBJ2-5; 8 bases map to TRBD2. The germline gives CDR1 MNHEY, CDR2 SVGAGI. The CDR3 length is 16 residues.

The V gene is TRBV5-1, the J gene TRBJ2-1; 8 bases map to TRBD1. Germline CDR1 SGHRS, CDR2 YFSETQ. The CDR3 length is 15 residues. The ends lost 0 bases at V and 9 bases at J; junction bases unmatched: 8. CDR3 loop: CASSLGLGQGIEQFF. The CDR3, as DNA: TGCGCCAGCAGCTTGGGATTAGGACAGGGCATTGAGCAGTTCTTC.

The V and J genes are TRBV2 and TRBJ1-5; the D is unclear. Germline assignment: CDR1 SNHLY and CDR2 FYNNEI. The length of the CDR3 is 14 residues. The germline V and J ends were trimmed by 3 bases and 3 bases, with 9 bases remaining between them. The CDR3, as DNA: TGTGCCAGCAGTGAGAACGGAGTCAATCAGCCCCAGCATTTT. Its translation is CASSENGVNQPQHF.

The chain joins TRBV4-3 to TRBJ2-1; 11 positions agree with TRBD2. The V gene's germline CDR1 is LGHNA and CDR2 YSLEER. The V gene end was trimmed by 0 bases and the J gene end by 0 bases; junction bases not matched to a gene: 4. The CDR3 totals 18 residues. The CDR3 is CASSQEGLAVSSYNEQFF. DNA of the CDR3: TGCGCCAGCAGCCAAGAGGGACTAGCGGTGAGCTCCTACAATGAGCAGTTCTTC.

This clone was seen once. CDR3 DNA sequence: TGTGCCAGCACCAGGACGGACAGGGGGCAGAACACTGAAGCTTTCTTT. Its protein is CASTRTDRGQNTEAFF. This sequence joins TRBV5-5 and TRBJ1-1, with 11 bases aligning to TRBD1. CDR3 size: 16 residues. V lost 6 bases and J lost 1; bases outside the gene matches: 8. The germline gives CDR1 SGHKS, CDR2 YYEKEE (reference sequence).

CDR3 nucleotides: TGTGCCAGCAGCTCAACCCGCACATATGGCTACACCTTC. Amino acid sequence: CASSSTRTYGYTF. The chain links TRBV7-2 to TRBJ1-2; D not certain. CDR1 is SGHTA and CDR2 is FQGNSA in the germline V gene. CDR3 length: 13 amino acids. V was cut by 4 bases and J by 5 bases, with 11 bases left in between.

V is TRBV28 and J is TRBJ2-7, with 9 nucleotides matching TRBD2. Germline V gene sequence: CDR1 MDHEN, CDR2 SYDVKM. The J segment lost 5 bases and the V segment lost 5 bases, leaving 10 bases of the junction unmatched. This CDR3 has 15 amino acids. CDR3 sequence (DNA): TGTGCCAGCAGTCCCCAGCGGGAGGCCGGGGACGAGCAGTACTTC. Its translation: CASSPQREAGDEQYF.

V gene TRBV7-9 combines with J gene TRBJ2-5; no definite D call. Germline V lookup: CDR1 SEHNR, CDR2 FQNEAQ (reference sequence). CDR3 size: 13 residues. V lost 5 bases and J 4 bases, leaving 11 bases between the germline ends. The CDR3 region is CASSTYPRETQYF. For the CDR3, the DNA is TGTGCCAGCAGCACCTATCCCCGAGAGACCCAGTACTTC.

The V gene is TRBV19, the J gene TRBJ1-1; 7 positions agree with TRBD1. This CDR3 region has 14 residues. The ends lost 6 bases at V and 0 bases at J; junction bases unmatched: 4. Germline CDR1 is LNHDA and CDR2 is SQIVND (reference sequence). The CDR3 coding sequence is TGTGCCAGTAGGTCTGGGACAGTGAACACTGAAGCTTTCTTT. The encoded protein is CASRSGTVNTEAFF.

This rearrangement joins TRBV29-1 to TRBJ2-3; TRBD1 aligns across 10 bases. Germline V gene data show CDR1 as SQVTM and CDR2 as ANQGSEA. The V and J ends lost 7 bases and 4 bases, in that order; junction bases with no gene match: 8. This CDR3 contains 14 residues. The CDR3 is CSAPRDRGADTQYF. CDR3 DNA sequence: TGCAGCGCCCCCCGGGACAGGGGCGCAGATACGCAGTATTTT.

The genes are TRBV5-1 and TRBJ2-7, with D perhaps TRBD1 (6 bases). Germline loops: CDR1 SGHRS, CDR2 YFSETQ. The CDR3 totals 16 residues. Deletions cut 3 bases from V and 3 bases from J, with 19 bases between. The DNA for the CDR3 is TGCGCCAGCAGCTCAGGGGCCTGGGACGCCGACTACGAGCAGTACTTC. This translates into CASSSGAWDADYEQYF.

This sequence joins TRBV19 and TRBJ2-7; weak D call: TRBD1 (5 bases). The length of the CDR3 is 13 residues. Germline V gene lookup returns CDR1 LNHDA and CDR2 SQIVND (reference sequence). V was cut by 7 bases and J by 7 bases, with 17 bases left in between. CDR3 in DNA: TGTGCCAGTATTAAACTCTTAAGGGGAGAGCAGTACTTC. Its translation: CASIKLLRGEQYF.

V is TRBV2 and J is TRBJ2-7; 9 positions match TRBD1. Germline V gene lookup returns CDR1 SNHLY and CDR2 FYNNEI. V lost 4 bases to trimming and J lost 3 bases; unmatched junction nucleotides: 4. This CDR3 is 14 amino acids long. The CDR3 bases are TGTGCCAGCAGTGTCGGACAGGGGAGCTACGAGCAGTACTTC. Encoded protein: CASSVGQGSYEQYF.